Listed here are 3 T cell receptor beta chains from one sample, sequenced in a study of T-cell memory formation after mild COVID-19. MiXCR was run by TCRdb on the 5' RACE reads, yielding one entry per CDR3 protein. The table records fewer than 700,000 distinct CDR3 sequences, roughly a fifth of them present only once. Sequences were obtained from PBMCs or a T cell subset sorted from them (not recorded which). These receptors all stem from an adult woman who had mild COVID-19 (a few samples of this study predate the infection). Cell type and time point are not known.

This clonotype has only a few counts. The CDR3 DNA reads TGTGCCACCAGCAGAGATCTGGAGGGCCCTGAAGCTTTCTTT. Encoded protein: CATSRDLEGPEAFF. J is TRBJ1-1 and V is TRBV15; D unresolved. Deletions cut 0 bases from V and 6 bases from J, with 11 bases between. Germline loops: CDR1 LNHNV, CDR2 YYDKDF (reference sequence). There are 14 residues in the CDR3.

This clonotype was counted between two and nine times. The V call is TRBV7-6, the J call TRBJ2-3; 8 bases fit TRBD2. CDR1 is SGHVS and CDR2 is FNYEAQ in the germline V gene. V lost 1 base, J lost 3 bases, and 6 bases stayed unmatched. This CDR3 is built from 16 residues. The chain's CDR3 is CASSLEWAGGTDTQYF. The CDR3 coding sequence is TGTGCCAGCAGCTTAGAATGGGCGGGGGGAACAGATACGCAGTATTTT.

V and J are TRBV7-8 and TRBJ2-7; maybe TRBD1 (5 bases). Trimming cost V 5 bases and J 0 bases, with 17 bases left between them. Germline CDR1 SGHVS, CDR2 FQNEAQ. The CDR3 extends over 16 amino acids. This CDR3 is CASSLIQGSTSYEQYF. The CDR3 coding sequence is TGTGCCAGCAGCCTAATTCAGGGTAGTACCTCCTACGAGCAGTACTTC.